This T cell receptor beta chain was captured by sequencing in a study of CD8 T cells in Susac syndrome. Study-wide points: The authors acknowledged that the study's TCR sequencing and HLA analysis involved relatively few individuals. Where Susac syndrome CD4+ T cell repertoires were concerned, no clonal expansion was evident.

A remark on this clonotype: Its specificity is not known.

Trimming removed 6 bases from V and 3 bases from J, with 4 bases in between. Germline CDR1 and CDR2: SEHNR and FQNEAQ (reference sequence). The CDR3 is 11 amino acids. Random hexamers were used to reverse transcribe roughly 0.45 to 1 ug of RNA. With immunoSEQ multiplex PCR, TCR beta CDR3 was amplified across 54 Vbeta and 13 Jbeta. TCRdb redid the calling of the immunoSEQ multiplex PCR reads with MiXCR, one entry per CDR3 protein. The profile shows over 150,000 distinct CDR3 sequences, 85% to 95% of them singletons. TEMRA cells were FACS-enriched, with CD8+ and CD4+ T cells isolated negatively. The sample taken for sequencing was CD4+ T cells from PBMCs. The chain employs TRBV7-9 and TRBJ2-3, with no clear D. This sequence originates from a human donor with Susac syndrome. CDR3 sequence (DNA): TGTGCCAGCAGATTGACAGATACGCAGTATTTT. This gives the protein CASRLTDTQYF.